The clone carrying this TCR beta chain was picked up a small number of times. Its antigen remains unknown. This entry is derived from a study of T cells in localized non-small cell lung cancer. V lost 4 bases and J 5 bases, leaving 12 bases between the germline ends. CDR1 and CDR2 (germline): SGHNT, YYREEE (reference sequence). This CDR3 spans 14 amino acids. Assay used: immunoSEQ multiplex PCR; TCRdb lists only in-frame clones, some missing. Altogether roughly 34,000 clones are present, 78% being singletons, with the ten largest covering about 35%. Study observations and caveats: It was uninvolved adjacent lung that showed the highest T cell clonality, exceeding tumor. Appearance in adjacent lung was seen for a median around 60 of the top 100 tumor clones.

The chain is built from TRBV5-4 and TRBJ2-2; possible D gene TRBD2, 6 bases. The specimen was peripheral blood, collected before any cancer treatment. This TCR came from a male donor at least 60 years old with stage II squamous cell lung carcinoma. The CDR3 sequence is CASSVRRETGELFF. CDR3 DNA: TGTGCCAGCAGCGTCCGTCGGGAGACCGGGGAGCTGTTTTTT.